Below, 15 T cell receptor beta chains from the same sample are listed, as sequenced in a study of T-cell memory formation after mild COVID-19. TCRdb recomputed calls from the 5' RACE reads with MiXCR, one row per CDR3 protein. The sample lists a few hundred thousand distinct CDR3 sequences, 25% to 30% occurring once. The source material was PBMCs or a T cell subset sorted from them (not recorded which). Receptor source: an adult woman who had mild COVID-19 (a few samples of this study predate the infection). Cell type and time point are not known.

The sample holds many counts of this clonotype. The chain carries TRBV7-2 and TRBJ2-3; D is uncertain. V dropped 0 bases and J dropped 6 bases, with 7 bases sitting between them. CDR1 and CDR2 from the germline V gene are SGHTA and FQGNSA. This CDR3 has 13 residues. This CDR3 is CASSLARVDTQYF. CDR3 nucleotides: TGTGCCAGCAGCTTAGCTAGGGTTGATACGCAGTATTTT.

This clonotype was seen a few times. The chain joins TRBV7-9 to TRBJ1-1; weak D call: TRBD1 (5 bases). The CDR3 extends over 14 amino acids. The V end lost 5 bases, the J end lost 4 bases, and 14 bases lay between the germline ends. Germline lookup yields CDR1 SEHNR and CDR2 FQNEAQ (reference sequence). CDR3 region: CASSPGTALTEAFF. The DNA for the CDR3 is TGTGCCAGCAGCCCCGGGACCGCTCTCACTGAAGCTTTCTTT.

This sequence joins TRBV30 and TRBJ2-7, with TRBD1 matching over 7 bases. Germline values: CDR1 GTSNPN, CDR2 SVGIG (reference sequence). After removal of 0 bases from V and 12 bases from J, the junction contained 11 bases not matched to a gene. The CDR3 has 13 residues. The CDR3 nucleotides are TGTGCCTGGAGTGTACAGGGGAGCCTAATCCTGTACTTC. It yields the protein CAWSVQGSLILYF.

V usage is TRBV30 and J usage is TRBJ2-7; D call uncertain. Germline V gives CDR1 GTSNPN, CDR2 SVGIG (reference sequence). The V gene lost 5 bases and the J gene lost 4 bases, with 15 bases spanning the gap. The CDR3 runs 13 residues. The CDR3 nucleotides read TGTGCCTGGGACACCGGGTTTGCATACGAGCAGTACTTC. This encodes CAWDTGFAYEQYF.

V gene TRBV29-1 combines with J gene TRBJ1-1, with D possibly being TRBD1 (6 bases). Trimming stripped 7 bases from V and 3 bases from J, with 15 bases between. Germline V gives CDR1 SQVTM, CDR2 ANQGSEA. This CDR3 is 13 amino acids long. This CDR3 reads CSAQDRFYTEAFF. Here the CDR3 DNA reads TGCAGCGCCCAGGACAGATTTTACACTGAAGCTTTCTTT.

CDR3 sequence reads: CASKPGTGFGEQYF. The CDR3 nucleotides read TGCGCCAGCAAGCCGGGGACAGGGTTCGGTGAGCAGTACTTC. The chain employs TRBV5-1 and TRBJ2-7, with 9 bases fitting TRBD1. The CDR3 has 14 residues. The junction had 11 bases not matched to a gene; V was cut back by 6 bases and J by 7 bases. CDR1 and CDR2 (germline): SGHRS, YFSETQ.

The J gene is TRBJ2-3, the V gene TRBV7-9; 7 bases agree with TRBD1. The CDR3 runs 17 residues. Germline V gene data show CDR1 as SEHNR and CDR2 as FQNEAQ (reference sequence). The V gene end was trimmed by 5 bases and the J gene end by 0 bases; junction bases not matched to a gene: 11. CDR3 residues: CASSPRYGTVSTDTQYF. The CDR3 DNA is TGTGCCAGCAGCCCTAGGTACGGGACAGTAAGCACAGATACGCAGTATTTT.

The chain uses TRBV12-3 or TRBV12-4 and TRBJ1-2; 9 nucleotides match TRBD1. This CDR3 region has 12 residues. V shed 5 bases and J 9 bases; nucleotides not matched to a gene: 4. The CDR3 nucleotides read TGTGCCAGCAGTCGGGACAGGGAGAGCTACACCTTC. Encoded protein: CASSRDRESYTF.

V is TRBV20-1 and J is TRBJ2-5, with TRBD2 identical over 11 bases. The CDR3 is 16 residues long. V was pared by 6 bases and J by 1 base, with 10 bases of the junction left unmatched. Looked up from germline, CDR1 is DFQATT and CDR2 is SNEGSKA (reference sequence). CDR3 nucleotides: TGCAGTGCCAAAGACGGTAGCGGGGGGGTCCAAGAGACCCAGTACTTC. It encodes CSAKDGSGGVQETQYF.

The chain is built from TRBV19 and TRBJ2-7; TRBD1 matches at 7 bases. J gave up 3 bases and V 5 bases, and 7 bases lay outside the gene matches. CDR1 and CDR2 from the germline V gene are LNHDA and SQIVND (reference sequence). This CDR3 comprises 14 residues. Here the CDR3 reads CASSPRTGNYEQYF. The CDR3 DNA sequence: TGTGCCAGTAGTCCGCGGACAGGAAACTACGAGCAGTACTTC.

J is TRBJ2-7 and V is TRBV5-1; a weak D match, TRBD2 (6 bases). This CDR3 has 14 amino acids. The ends were cut back, 0 bases at V and 4 bases at J, with 11 bases in the middle. Germline V gene sequence: CDR1 SGHRS, CDR2 YFSETQ. The CDR3 DNA reads as TGCGCCAGCAGCTTGGCGGGGGACCATTACGAGCAGTACTTC. It yields the protein CASSLAGDHYEQYF.

The gene calls are TRBV7-9 and TRBJ2-2; D ambiguous. V shed 10 bases and J shed 3 bases, with 12 bases lying between them. The V gene's germline CDR1 is SEHNR and CDR2 FQNEAQ (reference sequence). This CDR3 comprises 13 residues. For the CDR3, the DNA is TGTGCCAATAGAAAGCAGGACACCGGGGAGCTGTTTTTT. It is translated as CANRKQDTGELFF.

V usage is TRBV30 and J usage is TRBJ2-7; 7 bases align to TRBD1. This CDR3 has 13 residues. CDR1 and CDR2 (germline): GTSNPN, SVGIG (reference sequence). V lost 2 bases to trimming and J lost 1 base; unmatched junction nucleotides: 2. CDR3 bases: TGTGCCTGGAGTCTGACAGGGTCCTACGAGCAGTACTTC. It is translated as CAWSLTGSYEQYF.

This clonotype was recorded a few times. V gene TRBV11-2 combines with J gene TRBJ2-3, with 8 positions matching TRBD2. The trim removed 5 bases at V and 4 bases at J, leaving 8 bases unmatched. Germline V gives CDR1 SGHAT, CDR2 FQNNGV. This CDR3 contains 15 residues. The CDR3 loop is CASSTSGHHADTQYF. Here the CDR3 DNA reads TGTGCCAGCAGCACTAGCGGACACCATGCAGATACGCAGTATTTT.

This clonotype came up a few times. V is TRBV7-9 and J is TRBJ1-1, with D unclear. Germline V lookup: CDR1 SEHNR, CDR2 FQNEAQ (reference sequence). This CDR3 spans 14 amino acids. V lost 5 bases and J 1 base, leaving 11 bases between the germline ends. This CDR3 reads CASSEARGNTEAFF. CDR3 DNA: TGTGCCAGCAGCGAAGCCCGGGGGAACACTGAAGCTTTCTTT.